This T cell receptor (beta chain) was found in a study of T cells in Graves' hyperthyroidism and ophthalmopathy. This clonotype was counted at least ten times. From germline, CDR1 is SQVTM and CDR2 ANQGSEA. The CDR3 loop spans 16 amino acids. V lost 1 base, J lost 7 bases, and 13 bases stayed unmatched. There were TCR beta CDR3 regions amplified from RNA transcripts. During a first-round RT-PCR of the TCR CDR3, the HTBI primer set was used. TCRdb re-called the multiplex PCR reads with MiXCR, one entry per CDR3 protein. The data show roughly 570,000 distinct CDR3 sequences, around 45% seen once. The rearrangement joins TRBV29-1 to TRBJ2-7, with TRBD1 identical over 10 bases. This receptor was identified in a woman aged 18-29 years with Graves' hyperthyroidism. The sample taken for sequencing was peripheral blood or thyroid tissue (not recorded which). CDR3 coding DNA: TGCAGCGTTGAAGGGGTCTTCCGGGACAGGGGCTTAGAGCAGTACTTC. Translated, it gives CSVEGVFRDRGLEQYF.